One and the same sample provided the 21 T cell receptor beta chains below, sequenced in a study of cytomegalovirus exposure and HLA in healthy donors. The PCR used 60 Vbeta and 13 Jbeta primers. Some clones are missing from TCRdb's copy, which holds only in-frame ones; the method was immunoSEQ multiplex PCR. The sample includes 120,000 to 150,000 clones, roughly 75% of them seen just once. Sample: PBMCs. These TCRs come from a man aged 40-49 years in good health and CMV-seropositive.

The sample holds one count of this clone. The CDR3 reads CASKRTGAWETQYF. CDR3 bases: TGTGCCAGCAAAAGGACAGGGGCGTGGGAGACCCAGTACTTC. The V call is TRBV6-5, the J call TRBJ2-5, with 9 bases aligning to TRBD1. This CDR3 is 14 amino acids long. V lost 7 bases and J lost 5; bases outside the gene matches: 8. In germline, CDR1 is MNHEY, CDR2 SVGAGI.

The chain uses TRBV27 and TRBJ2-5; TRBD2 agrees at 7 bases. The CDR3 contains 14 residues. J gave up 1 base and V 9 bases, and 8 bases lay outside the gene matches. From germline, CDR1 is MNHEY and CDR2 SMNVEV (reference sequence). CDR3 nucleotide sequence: TGTGCCAGTGGGGGAGGGGCGACCCAAGAGACCCAGTACTTC. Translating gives CASGGGATQETQYF.

This chain's CDR3 is CASSLGRATRLVTQYF. CDR3 DNA sequence: TGTGCCAGCAGCTTGGGGCGGGCTACCCGATTGGTTACGCAGTATTTT. This chain links TRBV5-6 with TRBJ2-3, with D perhaps TRBD2 (5 bases). V lost 0 bases to trimming and J lost 8 bases, with 19 bases between them. The CDR3 runs to 16 residues. Germline V gene lookup returns CDR1 SGHDT and CDR2 YYEEEE.

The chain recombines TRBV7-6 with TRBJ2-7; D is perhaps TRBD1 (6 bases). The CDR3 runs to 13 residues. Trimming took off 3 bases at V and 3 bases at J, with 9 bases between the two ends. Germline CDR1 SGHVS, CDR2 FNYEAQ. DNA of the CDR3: TGTGCCAGCAGCTTCTGGGACAACTACGAGCAGTACTTC. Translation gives CASSFWDNYEQYF. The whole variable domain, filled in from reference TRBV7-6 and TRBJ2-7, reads GAGVSQSPRYKVTKRGQDVALRCDPISGHVSLYWYRQALGQGPEFLTYFNYEAQQDKSGLPNDRFSAERPEGSISTLTIQRTEQRDSAMYRCASSFWDNYEQYFGPGTRLTVT.

The CDR3 is CASSQTLRAGADEQYF. CDR3 coding DNA: TGCGCCAGCAGCCAGACCCTCAGGGCGGGGGCCGACGAGCAGTACTTC. The chain employs TRBV4-1 and TRBJ2-7; TRBD2 is a possible D gene (7 bases). Per germline, CDR1 MGHRA and CDR2 YSYEKL. Trimming left V 3 bases short and J 5 bases short, with 20 bases between. The CDR3 runs 16 residues.

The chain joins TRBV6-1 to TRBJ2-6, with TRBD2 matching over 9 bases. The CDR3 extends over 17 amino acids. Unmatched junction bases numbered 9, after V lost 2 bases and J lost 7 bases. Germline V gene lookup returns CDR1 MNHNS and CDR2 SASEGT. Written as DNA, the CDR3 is TGTGCCAGCAGTGAAAACCTCCCCGGGACTAGCGCCAACGTCCTGACTTTC. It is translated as CASSENLPGTSANVLTF.

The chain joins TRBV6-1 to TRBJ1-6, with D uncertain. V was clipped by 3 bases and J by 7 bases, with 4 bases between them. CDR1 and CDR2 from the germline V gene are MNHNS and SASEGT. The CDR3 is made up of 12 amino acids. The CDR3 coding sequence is TGTGCCAGCAGTGAGGGCAATTCACCCCTCCACTTT. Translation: CASSEGNSPLHF.

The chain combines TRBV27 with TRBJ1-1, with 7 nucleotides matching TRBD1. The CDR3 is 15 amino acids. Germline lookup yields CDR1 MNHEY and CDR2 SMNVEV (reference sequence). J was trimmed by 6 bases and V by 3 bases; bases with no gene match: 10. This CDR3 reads CASSFNPQGLAEAFF. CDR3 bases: TGTGCCAGCAGTTTCAACCCACAGGGGCTGGCTGAAGCTTTCTTT.

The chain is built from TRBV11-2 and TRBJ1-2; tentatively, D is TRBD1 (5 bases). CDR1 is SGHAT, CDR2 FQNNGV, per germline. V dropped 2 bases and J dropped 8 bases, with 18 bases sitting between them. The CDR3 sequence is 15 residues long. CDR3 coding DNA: TGTGCCAGCAGCTTAACGGATATCTCAGGGTTCGGCTACACCTTC. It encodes CASSLTDISGFGYTF.

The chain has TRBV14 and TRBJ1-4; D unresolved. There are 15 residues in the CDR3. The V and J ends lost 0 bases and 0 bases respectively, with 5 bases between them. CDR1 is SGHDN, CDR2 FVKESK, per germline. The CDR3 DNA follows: TGTGCCAGCAGCCAAGAGGCAGCAACTAATGAAAAACTGTTTTTT. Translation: CASSQEAATNEKLFF. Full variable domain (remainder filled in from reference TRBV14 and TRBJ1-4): EAGVTQFPSHSVIEKGQTVTLRCDPISGHDNLYWYRRVMGKEIKFLLHFVKESKQDESGMPNNRFLAERTGGTYSTLKVQPAELEDSGVYFCASSQEAATNEKLFFGSGTQLSVL.

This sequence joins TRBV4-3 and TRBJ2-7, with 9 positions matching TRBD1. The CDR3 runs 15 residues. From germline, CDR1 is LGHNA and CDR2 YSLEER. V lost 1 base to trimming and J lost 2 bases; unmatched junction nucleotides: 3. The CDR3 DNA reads TGCGCCAGCAGCCAAGGGACAGGGGTCACCTACGAGCAGTACTTC. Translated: CASSQGTGVTYEQYF.

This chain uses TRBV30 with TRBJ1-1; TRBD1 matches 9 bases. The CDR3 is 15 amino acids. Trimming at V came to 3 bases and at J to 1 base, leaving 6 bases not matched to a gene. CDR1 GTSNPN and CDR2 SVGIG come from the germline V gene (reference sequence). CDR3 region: CAWRKKGQGNTEAFF. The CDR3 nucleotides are TGTGCCTGGAGGAAAAAGGGACAGGGGAACACTGAAGCTTTCTTT.

In DNA, the CDR3 is TGCGCCAGCAGCCCGGGACAGGGTTACAATGAGCAGTTCTTC. Amino acid sequence: CASSPGQGYNEQFF. The chain links TRBV4-3 to TRBJ2-1, with 9 bases lining up with TRBD1. The CDR3 is 14 amino acids. Germline V CDR1 and CDR2: LGHNA, YSLEER. Trimming at V came to 4 bases and at J to 4 bases, leaving 2 bases not matched to a gene.

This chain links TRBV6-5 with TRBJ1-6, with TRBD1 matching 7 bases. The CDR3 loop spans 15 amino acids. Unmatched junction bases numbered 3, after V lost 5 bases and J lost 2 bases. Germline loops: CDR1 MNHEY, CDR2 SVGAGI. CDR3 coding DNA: TGTGCCAGCAGTCCAGGGGGTGCCTATAATTCACCCCTCCACTTT. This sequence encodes CASSPGGAYNSPLHF.

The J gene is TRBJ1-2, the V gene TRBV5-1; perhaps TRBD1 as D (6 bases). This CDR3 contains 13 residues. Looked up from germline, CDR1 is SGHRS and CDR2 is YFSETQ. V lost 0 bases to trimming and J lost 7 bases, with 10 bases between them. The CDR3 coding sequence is TGCGCCAGCAGCTTGGACAGGGCGATTGGCTACACCTTC. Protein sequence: CASSLDRAIGYTF.

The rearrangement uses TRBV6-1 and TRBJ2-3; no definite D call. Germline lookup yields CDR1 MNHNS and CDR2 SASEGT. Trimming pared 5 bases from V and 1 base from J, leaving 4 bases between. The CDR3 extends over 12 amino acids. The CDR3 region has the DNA TGTGCCAGCAGTTCAGGCACAGATACGCAGTATTTT. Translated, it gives CASSSGTDTQYF.

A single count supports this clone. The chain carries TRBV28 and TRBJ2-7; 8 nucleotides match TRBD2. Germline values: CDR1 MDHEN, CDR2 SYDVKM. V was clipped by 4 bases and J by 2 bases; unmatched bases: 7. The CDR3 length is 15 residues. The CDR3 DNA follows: TGTGCCAGCAGTTCTCCCGCGGGGGGCGCCTACGAGCAGTACTTC. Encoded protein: CASSSPAGGAYEQYF.

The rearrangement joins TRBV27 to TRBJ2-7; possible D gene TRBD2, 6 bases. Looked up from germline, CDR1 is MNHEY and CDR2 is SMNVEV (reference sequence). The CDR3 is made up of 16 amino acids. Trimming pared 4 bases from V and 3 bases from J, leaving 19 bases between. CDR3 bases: TGTGCCAGCAGTTCCCTCCGGACGGAGGAGGGCTACGAGCAGTACTTC. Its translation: CASSSLRTEEGYEQYF.

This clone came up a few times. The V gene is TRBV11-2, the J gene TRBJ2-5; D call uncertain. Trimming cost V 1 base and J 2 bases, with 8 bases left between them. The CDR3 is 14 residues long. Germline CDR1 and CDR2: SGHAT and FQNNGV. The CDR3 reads CASSLVTAQETQYF. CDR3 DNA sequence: TGTGCCAGCAGCTTAGTCACAGCTCAAGAGACCCAGTACTTC.

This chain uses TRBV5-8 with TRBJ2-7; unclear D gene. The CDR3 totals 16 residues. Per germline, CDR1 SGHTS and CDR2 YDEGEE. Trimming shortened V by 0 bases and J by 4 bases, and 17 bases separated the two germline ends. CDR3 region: CASSLATRVALYEQYF. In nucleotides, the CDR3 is TGTGCCAGCAGCTTGGCGACCCGGGTTGCTTTATACGAGCAGTACTTC.

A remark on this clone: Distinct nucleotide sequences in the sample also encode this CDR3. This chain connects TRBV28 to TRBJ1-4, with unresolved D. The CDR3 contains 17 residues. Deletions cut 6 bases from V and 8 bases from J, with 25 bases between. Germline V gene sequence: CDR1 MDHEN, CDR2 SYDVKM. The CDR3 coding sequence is TGTGCCAGCAGCCCATGGGAGGTAGTAGCAAGGAGGGAAAAACTGTTTTTT. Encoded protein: CASSPWEVVARREKLFF.